This TCR beta chain was obtained from a study of blood T cell repertoires in COVID-19. In the study overall: COVID-19 samples, acute and convalescent, were from the United States, Italy and Spain. In each case, the material was cDNA or gDNA derived from T cells, B-cell-depleted T cells, or PBMCs.

The CDR3 is 15 amino acids. The germline gives CDR1 KGHSH, CDR2 LQKENI. V shed 1 base and J shed 5 bases, with 14 bases lying between them. In the original analysis: Reference gene primer amplification yielded estimated nucleated cell counts. TCRdb's table, derived via immunoSEQ multiplex PCR, lists solely in-frame clones and lacks some. V and J calls and clone size are those listed in that table; D and trimming were worked out from the DNA. Counted here are almost 250,000 clones, around nine tenths occurring once; the ten biggest clones make up around 1.6%. The TCR was taken from a woman in her sixties or seventies who had recovered from COVID-19. The chain couples TRBV18 to TRBJ2-5; weak D call: TRBD1 (5 bases). Sequencing was done on a sample of peripheral blood. The CDR3 region is CASSPQGRGKETQYF. The CDR3 DNA is TGTGCCAGCTCACCACAGGGTAGGGGCAAGGAGACCCAGTACTTC.